The subject of this entry is one T cell receptor (beta chain). Generated by immunoSEQ multiplex PCR, the TCRdb table keeps only in-frame clones and is missing some. The sample lists roughly 160,000 clones, around 79% occurring once. Study members were between about 18 and 89 years old and lived in 20 to 30 US regions. This sample was included in a study of blood T cell repertoires in COVID-19. Study-wide background: T cells, B-cell-depleted T cells, or PBMCs supplied cDNA or gDNA.

This sequence originates from a woman in her 70s in a cohort exposed to, infected with or recovered from COVID-19 (not recorded which). Sequenced material: PBMCs or T cells enriched from blood (not recorded which).

For the CDR3, the DNA is TGTGCCAGCAGCCCGGGGACAGGGAATTACAATGAGCAGTTCTTC. This encodes CASSPGTGNYNEQFF. V gene TRBV3-1 (or the pseudogene TRBV3-2) combines with J gene TRBJ2-1; 9 positions agree with TRBD1. The V gene end was trimmed by 4 bases and the J gene end by 4 bases; junction bases not matched to a gene: 5. The CDR3 spans 15 residues. Germline lookup yields CDR1 LGHDT and CDR2 YNNKEL (reference sequence).